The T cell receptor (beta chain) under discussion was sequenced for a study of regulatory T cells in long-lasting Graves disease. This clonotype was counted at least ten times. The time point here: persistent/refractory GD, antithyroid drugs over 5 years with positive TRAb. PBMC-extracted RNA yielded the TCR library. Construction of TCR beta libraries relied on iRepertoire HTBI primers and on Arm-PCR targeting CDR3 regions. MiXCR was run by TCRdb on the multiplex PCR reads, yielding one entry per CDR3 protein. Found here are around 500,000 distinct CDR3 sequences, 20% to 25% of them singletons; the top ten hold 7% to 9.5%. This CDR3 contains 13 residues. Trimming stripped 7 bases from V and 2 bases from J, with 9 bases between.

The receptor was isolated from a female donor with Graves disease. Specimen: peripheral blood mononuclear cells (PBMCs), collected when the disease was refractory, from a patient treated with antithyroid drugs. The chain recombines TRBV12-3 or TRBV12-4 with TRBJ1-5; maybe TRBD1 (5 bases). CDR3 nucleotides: TGTGCCAGCACCTGGGGCCGCAATCAGCCCCAGCATTTT. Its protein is CASTWGRNQPQHF.